The 12 T cell receptor beta chains listed next were all sequenced from one sample in a study of cytomegalovirus exposure and HLA in healthy donors. The PCR had 60 Vbeta and 13 Jbeta primers. Clones were read by immunoSEQ multiplex PCR, and TCRdb kept only the in-frame ones, dropping some. The sample holds fewer than 200,000 clones, nearly 80% seen once. The sample comprised PBMCs. Source of these receptors: a young man in good health and CMV-seropositive.

The chain employs TRBV11-3 and TRBJ2-2; D is unresolved. The ends were cut back, 2 bases at V and 0 bases at J, with 10 bases in the middle. There are 16 residues in the CDR3. The germline V gene has CDR1 SGHNT and CDR2 YENEEA. In nucleotides, the CDR3 is TGTGCCAGCAGCTTATGGTCAGGCGCGAACACCGGGGAGCTGTTTTTT. Translating it yields CASSLWSGANTGELFF.

V and J are TRBV4-1 and TRBJ1-5; tentatively, D is TRBD1 (6 bases). With 1 base removed from V and 7 bases from J, the gap between germline ends came to 8 bases. CDR1 MGHRA and CDR2 YSYEKL come from the germline V gene. The CDR3 runs to 13 residues. CDR3 sequence (DNA): TGCGCCAGCAGCCAAGTTAGGGGGCAGCCCCAGCATTTT. It encodes CASSQVRGQPQHF.

This chain joins TRBV4-1 and TRBJ2-1; 7 positions agree with TRBD2. The germline V gene encodes CDR1 MGHRA and CDR2 YSYEKL. V gave up 3 bases and J gave up 8 bases; unmatched junction bases: 10. The CDR3 is made up of 15 amino acids. The CDR3 DNA reads TGCGCCAGCAGCCACAGACTAGCTTCCAGGGATGAGCAGTTCTTC. Its translation: CASSHRLASRDEQFF.

The gene calls are TRBV5-4 and TRBJ2-1; D is possibly TRBD2 (6 bases). Germline CDR1 and CDR2: SGHNT and YYREEE (reference sequence). The CDR3 contains 15 residues. Between the trimmed V and J ends, which lost 5 bases and 0 bases, there was a span of 12 bases. The DNA of the CDR3 is TGTGCCAGCAGAAGGGACTCGAGCTCCTACAATGAGCAGTTCTTC. This codes for CASRRDSSSYNEQFF.

This chain joins TRBV6-1 and TRBJ1-5; tentative D call: TRBD1 (5 bases). The CDR3 sequence is 13 residues long. V was cut by 2 bases and J by 9 bases, with 11 bases left in between. The V gene's germline CDR1 is MNHNS and CDR2 SASEGT. The chain's CDR3 is CASSETGRRPQHF. CDR3 DNA sequence: TGTGCCAGCAGTGAAACAGGCCGTAGGCCCCAGCATTTT.

CDR3 amino acids: CASSFYRANSPLHF. CDR3 in DNA: TGTGCCAGCAGCTTTTACAGGGCTAATTCACCCCTCCACTTT. The chain has TRBV5-6 and TRBJ1-6; the D gene is possibly TRBD1 (6 bases). V lost 2 bases to trimming and J lost 6 bases, with 9 bases between them. Germline CDR1 reads SGHDT; CDR2 reads YYEEEE. The length of the CDR3 is 14 residues.

CDR3 nucleotides: TGTGCCAGCAGCTTGGACTTCAAGAACACTGAAGCTTTCTTT. It is translated as CASSLDFKNTEAFF. The rearrangement joins TRBV5-6 to TRBJ1-1; D is unresolved. Trimming cost V 0 bases and J 1 base, with 7 bases left between them. Germline lookup yields CDR1 SGHDT and CDR2 YYEEEE. The CDR3 has 14 amino acids.

This rearrangement joins TRBV27 to TRBJ2-1, with unresolved D. Trimming pared 6 bases from V and 8 bases from J, leaving 23 bases between. Germline V gives CDR1 MNHEY, CDR2 SMNVEV (reference sequence). The CDR3 contains 16 residues. CDR3 amino acids: CASREDSKVVVDEQFF. In DNA, the CDR3 is TGTGCCAGCAGGGAAGATAGCAAAGTTGTAGTCGATGAGCAGTTCTTC.

This sequence joins TRBV6-6 and TRBJ1-5, with 8 positions matching TRBD1. J was trimmed by 6 bases and V by 7 bases; bases with no gene match: 11. Germline CDR1 is MNHNY and CDR2 is SVGAGI (reference sequence). The CDR3 has 15 residues. In DNA, the CDR3 is TGTGCCAGCACCTCCGACAGGGGTGTAGGTCAGCCCCAGCATTTT. Protein: CASTSDRGVGQPQHF.

This chain connects TRBV7-6 to TRBJ1-1, with 7 bases identical to TRBD1. The CDR3 runs to 15 residues. Germline trimming cut 3 bases from V and 5 bases from J; bases unmatched to any gene: 9. Germline V gene sequence: CDR1 SGHVS, CDR2 FNYEAQ. The CDR3 is CASSFGTAPGTEAFF. As DNA, the CDR3 is TGTGCCAGCAGCTTCGGGACAGCCCCCGGGACTGAAGCTTTCTTT.

The chain combines TRBV10-1 with TRBJ2-1; a weak D match, TRBD2 (7 bases). Trimming took off 0 bases at V and 7 bases at J, with 10 bases between the two ends. CDR3 length: 14 residues. CDR1 is WNHNN and CDR2 is SYGVQD in the germline V gene (reference sequence). The CDR3 DNA is TGCGCCAGCAGTGAGTCAGCGGGACAAAATGAGCAGTTCTTC. Its protein is CASSESAGQNEQFF.

This clone was observed a few times. This chain's CDR3 is CATSRDRGSGGVSSYEQYF. The CDR3 DNA reads as TGTGCCACCAGCAGAGATCGCGGTAGCGGAGGGGTCAGCTCCTACGAGCAGTACTTC. The rearrangement links TRBV15 to TRBJ2-7, with a weak D call TRBD2 (6 bases). CDR1 and CDR2 (germline): LNHNV, YYDKDF (reference sequence). Trimming stripped 0 bases from V and 0 bases from J, with 21 bases between. The CDR3 is 19 residues long.